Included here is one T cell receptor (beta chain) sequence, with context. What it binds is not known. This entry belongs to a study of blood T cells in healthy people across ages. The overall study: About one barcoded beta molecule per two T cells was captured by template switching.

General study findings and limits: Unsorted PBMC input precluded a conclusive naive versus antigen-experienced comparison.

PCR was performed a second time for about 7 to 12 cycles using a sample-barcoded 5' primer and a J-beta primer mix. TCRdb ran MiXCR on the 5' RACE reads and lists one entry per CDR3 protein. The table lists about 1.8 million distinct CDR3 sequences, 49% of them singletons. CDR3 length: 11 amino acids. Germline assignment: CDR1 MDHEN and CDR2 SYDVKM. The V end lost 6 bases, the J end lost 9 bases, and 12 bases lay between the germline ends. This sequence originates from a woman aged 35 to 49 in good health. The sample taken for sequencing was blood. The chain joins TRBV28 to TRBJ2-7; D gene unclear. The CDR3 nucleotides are TGTGCCAGCAGCATAGAGGCCACGCAGTACTTC. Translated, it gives CASSIEATQYF.